The sequence of this T cell receptor beta chain was determined in a study of blood T cells in healthy people across ages. Those donating, healthy Caucasian individuals from Russia, were aged roughly 6 to 90. Every participating donor contributed around 9.5 milliliters of peripheral blood through a draw. Germline V gene sequence: CDR1 MNHEY, CDR2 SVGEGT. V shed 0 bases and J shed 7 bases, with 8 bases lying between them. The CDR3 spans 13 residues. Sample-barcoded 5' priming and a J-beta primer mix drove a second PCR of about 6 to 12 cycles. Each CDR3 protein is one row after TCRdb ran MiXCR on the 5' RACE reads. The sample carries 1 million or so distinct CDR3 sequences, around 25% recorded once. The sample was also reused in another study, on T cells of mothers and their children.

The sequence was collected from a girl under 10 years old in good health. V is TRBV6-2 or TRBV6-3 and J is TRBJ2-3; D ambiguous. The sequenced sample consisted of blood. In DNA, the CDR3 is TGTGCCAGCAGTTACTCTGGTGGGAATACGCAGTATTTT. It codes for CASSYSGGNTQYF.